What follows is one T cell receptor beta chain and its context. Its antigen is as yet unknown. This sample is drawn from a study of OX40 agonist ivuxolimab in advanced cancers. Study background: Administration of intravenous ivuxolimab to patients occurred every 2 weeks at 0.01 to 10 mg/kg.

V dropped 7 bases and J dropped 5 bases, with 21 bases sitting between them. Germline V gene lookup returns CDR1 SNHLY and CDR2 FYNNEI. The CDR3 runs to 15 residues. If patients had autoimmune disease history or systemic immunosuppression, they were excluded. Points from the study as a whole: Clonal expansion by week 6 occurred in CD4+ and CD8+ blood T cells (at 0.1 to 3.0 mg/kg). Compared with others, partial responders at 0.1-3.0 mg/kg displayed clonal expansion among the lowest.

Produced via immunoSEQ multiplex PCR; TCRdb's table is partial and in-frame only. Of about 28,000 clones in the sample, 85% to 90% were seen once. The sequence derives from an adult with an advanced solid tumor such as melanoma, head and neck, liver or kidney cancer. The sample here was CD4+ or CD8+ T cells sorted from blood, taken in a trial of the OX40 agonist ivuxolimab. J is TRBJ2-7 and V is TRBV2, with D unresolved. The CDR3 DNA follows: TGTGCCAGCAAAGGTGTGTCATCCTGGGCTCACGAGCAGTACTTC. Protein product: CASKGVSSWAHEQYF. Looking up the rest from reference TRBV2 and TRBJ2-7 gives the full variable domain: EPEVTQTPSHQVTQMGQEVILRCVPISNHLYFYWYRQILGQKVEFLVSFYNNEISEKSEIFDDQFSVERPDGSNFTLKIRSTKLEDSAMYFCASKGVSSWAHEQYFGPGTRLTVT.